This TCR beta chain was retrieved from a study of CD8 T cells in ankylosing spondylitis. Remarks on this clonotype: The target antigen is unknown.

The CDR3 loop spans 11 amino acids. Trimming took off 4 bases at V and 5 bases at J, with 6 bases between the two ends. The germline CDR1 and CDR2 sequences are MNHEY and SVGAGI. By quantitative 5'-RACE with molecular barcodes, the TCR beta libraries were made. TCRdb reanalysed the 5' RACE reads using MiXCR and keeps one entry per CDR3 protein. Among approximately 150,000 distinct CDR3 sequences, roughly 10% were seen once, and the ten largest hold over 12%. General study results and limits: The study identified a TCR beta motif of eight highly homologous variants that appeared characteristic of ankylosing spondylitis blood. Earlier authors reported some of these motif variants in reactive arthritis synovial fluid and blood. The authors found the disease-linked clones to be CD8+ and relatively rare in peripheral blood.

The chain employs TRBV6-5 and TRBJ2-7; D tentatively fits TRBD1 or TRBD2 (5 bases each). The sequencing sample was made of blood, either unsorted or a sorted T cell fraction (not recorded which). This clonotype originated in a female donor with ankylosing spondylitis or in good health (not recorded which). CDR3 sequence: CASSWGNEQYF. In nucleotides, the CDR3 is TGTGCCAGCAGTTGGGGGAACGAGCAGTACTTC.